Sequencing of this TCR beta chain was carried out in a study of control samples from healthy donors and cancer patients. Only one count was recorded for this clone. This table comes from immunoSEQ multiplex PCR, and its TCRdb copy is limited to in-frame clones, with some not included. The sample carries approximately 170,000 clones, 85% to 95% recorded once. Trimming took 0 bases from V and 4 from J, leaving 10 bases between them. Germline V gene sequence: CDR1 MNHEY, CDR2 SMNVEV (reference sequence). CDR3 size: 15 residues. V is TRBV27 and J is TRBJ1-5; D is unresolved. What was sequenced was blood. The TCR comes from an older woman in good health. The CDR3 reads CASSLSGGGNQPQHF. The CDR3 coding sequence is TGTGCCAGCAGTTTATCGGGCGGCGGTAATCAGCCCCAGCATTTT.